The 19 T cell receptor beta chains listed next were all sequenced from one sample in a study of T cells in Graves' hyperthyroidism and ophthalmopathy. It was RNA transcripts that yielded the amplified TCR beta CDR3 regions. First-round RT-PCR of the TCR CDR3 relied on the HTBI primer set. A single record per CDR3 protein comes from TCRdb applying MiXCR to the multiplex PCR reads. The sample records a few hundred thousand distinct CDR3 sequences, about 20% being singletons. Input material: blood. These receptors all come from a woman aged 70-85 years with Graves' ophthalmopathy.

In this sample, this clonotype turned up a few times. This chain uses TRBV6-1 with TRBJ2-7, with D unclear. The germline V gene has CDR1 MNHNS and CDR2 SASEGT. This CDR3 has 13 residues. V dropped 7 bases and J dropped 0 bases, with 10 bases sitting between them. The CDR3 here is CASTMGSSYEQYF. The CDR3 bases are TGTGCCAGCACCATGGGGTCCTCCTACGAGCAGTACTTC.

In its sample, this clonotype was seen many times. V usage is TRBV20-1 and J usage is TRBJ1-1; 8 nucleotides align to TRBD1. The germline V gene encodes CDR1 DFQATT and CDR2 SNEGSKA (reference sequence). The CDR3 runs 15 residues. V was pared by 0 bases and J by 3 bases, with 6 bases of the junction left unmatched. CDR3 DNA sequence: TGCAGTGCTAGAGATCCAGGACAGGGTCACACTGAAGCTTTCTTT. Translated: CSARDPGQGHTEAFF.

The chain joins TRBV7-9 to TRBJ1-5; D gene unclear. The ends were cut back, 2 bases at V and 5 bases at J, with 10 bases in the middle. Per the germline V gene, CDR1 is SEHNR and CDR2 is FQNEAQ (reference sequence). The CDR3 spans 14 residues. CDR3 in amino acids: CASSLSLSDQPQHF. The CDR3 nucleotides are TGTGCCAGCAGCTTAAGTCTTTCTGATCAGCCCCAGCATTTT.

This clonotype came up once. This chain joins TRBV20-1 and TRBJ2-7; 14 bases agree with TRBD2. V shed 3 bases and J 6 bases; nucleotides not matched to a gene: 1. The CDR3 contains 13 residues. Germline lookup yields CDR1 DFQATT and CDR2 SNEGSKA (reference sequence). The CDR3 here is CSASGTSGSEQYF. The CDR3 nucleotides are TGCAGTGCTAGTGGGACTAGCGGGAGCGAGCAGTACTTC.

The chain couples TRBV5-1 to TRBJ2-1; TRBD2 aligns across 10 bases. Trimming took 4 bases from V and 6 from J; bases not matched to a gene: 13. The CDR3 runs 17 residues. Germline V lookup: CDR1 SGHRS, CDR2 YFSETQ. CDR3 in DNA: TGCGCCAGCAGCCCCCGAGGGGCGGGACTAGCGTCCAATGAGCAGTTCTTC. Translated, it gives CASSPRGAGLASNEQFF.

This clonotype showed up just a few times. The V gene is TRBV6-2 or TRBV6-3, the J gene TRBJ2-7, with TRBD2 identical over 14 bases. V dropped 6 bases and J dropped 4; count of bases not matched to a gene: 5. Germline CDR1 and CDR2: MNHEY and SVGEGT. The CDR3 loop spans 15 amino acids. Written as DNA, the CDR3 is TGTGCCAGCAGGACGACTAGCGGGAGGGGGTACGAGCAGTACTTC. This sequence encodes CASRTTSGRGYEQYF.

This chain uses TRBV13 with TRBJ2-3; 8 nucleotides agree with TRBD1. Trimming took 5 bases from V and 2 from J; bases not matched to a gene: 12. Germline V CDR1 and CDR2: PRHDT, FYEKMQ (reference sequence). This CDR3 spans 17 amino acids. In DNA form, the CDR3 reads TGTGCCAGCAGCGCCGCAACCGGGACAGGAGACACAGATACGCAGTATTTT. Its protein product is CASSAATGTGDTDTQYF.

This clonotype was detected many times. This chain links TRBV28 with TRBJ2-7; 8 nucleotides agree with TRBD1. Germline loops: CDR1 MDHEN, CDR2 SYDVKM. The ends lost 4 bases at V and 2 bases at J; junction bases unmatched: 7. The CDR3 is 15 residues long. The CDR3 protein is CASSSTGTGAYEQYF. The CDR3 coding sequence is TGTGCCAGCAGTTCGACCGGGACAGGCGCCTACGAGCAGTACTTC.

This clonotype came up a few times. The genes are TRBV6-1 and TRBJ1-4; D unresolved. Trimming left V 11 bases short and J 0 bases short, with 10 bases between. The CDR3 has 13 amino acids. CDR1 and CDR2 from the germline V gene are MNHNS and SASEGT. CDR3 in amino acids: CASTDPTNEKLFF. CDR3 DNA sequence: TGTGCCTCCACAGATCCAACTAATGAAAAACTGTTTTTT.

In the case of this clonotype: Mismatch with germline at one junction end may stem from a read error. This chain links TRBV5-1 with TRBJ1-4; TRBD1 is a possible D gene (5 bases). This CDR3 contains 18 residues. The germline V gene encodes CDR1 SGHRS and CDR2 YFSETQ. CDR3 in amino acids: CASSLMVAPGRGPEKLFF. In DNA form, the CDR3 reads TGTGCCAGCAGCCTGATGGTCGCTCCGGGAAGGGGTCCTGAAAAACTGTTTTTT.

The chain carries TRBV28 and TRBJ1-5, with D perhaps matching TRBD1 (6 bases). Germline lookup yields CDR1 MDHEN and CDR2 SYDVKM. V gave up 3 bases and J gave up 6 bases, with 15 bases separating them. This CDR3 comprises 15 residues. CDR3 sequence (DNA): TGTGCCAGCAGTTTGTCAGGGGATCGTTCTCAGCCCCAGCATTTT. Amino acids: CASSLSGDRSQPQHF.

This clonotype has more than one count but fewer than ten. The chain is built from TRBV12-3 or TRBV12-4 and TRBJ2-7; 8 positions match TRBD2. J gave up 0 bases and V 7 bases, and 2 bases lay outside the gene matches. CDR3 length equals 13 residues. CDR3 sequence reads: CASNTSGSYEQYF. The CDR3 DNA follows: TGTGCCAGCAATACTAGCGGCTCCTACGAGCAGTACTTC.

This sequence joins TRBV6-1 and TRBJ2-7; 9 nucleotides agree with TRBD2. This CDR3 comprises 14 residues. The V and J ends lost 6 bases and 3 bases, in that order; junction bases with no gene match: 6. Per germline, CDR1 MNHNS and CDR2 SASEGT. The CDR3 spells CASRPTSGDYEQYF. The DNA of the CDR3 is TGTGCCAGCAGGCCGACTAGCGGAGACTACGAGCAGTACTTC.

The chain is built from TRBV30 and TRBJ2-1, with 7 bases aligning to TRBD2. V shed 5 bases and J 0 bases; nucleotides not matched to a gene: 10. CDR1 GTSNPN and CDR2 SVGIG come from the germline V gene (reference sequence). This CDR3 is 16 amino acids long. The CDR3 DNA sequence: TGTGCCTGGGCTATCCTAGCGGTTAGCTCCTACAATGAGCAGTTCTTC. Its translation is CAWAILAVSSYNEQFF.

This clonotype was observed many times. The CDR3 sequence: CASSLVGQTTEAFF. CDR3 nucleotides: TGTGCCAGCAGTTTGGTAGGACAGACGACTGAAGCTTTCTTT. J is TRBJ1-1 and V is TRBV27; the D gene is possibly TRBD1 (6 bases). The CDR3 loop spans 14 amino acids. Trimming took 3 bases from V and 5 from J, leaving 13 bases between them. Germline assignment: CDR1 MNHEY and CDR2 SMNVEV (reference sequence).

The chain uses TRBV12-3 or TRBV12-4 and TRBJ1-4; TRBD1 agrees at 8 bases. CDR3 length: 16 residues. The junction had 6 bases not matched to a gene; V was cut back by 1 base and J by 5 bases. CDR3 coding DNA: TGTGCCAGCAGTTTAGGGGTAGGGGACAGGAATGAAAAACTGTTTTTT. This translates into CASSLGVGDRNEKLFF.

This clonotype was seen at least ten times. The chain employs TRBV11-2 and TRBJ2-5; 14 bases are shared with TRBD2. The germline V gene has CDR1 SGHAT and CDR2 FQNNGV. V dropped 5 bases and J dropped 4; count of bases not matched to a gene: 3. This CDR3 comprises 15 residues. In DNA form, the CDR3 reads TGTGCCAGCAGCACGGGGACTAGCGGGAGAGAGACCCAGTACTTC. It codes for CASSTGTSGRETQYF.

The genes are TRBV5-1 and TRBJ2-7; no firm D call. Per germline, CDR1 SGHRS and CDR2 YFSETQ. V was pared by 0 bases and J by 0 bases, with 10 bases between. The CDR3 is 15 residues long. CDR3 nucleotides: TGCGCCAGCAGCTTGGATGGCAGTTCCTCCTACGAGCAGTACTTC. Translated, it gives CASSLDGSSSYEQYF.

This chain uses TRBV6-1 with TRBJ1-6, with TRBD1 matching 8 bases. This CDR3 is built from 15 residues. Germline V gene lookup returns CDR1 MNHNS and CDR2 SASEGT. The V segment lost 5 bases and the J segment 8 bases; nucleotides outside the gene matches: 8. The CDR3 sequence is CASSHQDRVDSPLHF. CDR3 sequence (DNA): TGTGCCAGCAGTCACCAGGACAGGGTAGATTCACCCCTCCACTTT.